This note documents a single TCR beta chain sequence. Its antigen remains unidentified. No much larger clone is present one base from it, and per-base qualities are unavailable. This entry belongs to a study of graft-versus-host responses after intestinal transplantation listed by TCRdb under 2021. For the study in its entirety: The transplants that recipients received were multivisceral, liver-intestinal, or isolated intestinal. A peak of at least 4% donor T cells among recipient peripheral blood mononuclear cells was the definition used for donor T cell macrochimerism. The cohort enrolled 20 to 25 intestinal transplant recipients, one of whom was a retransplant, and a few patients without pretransplant specimens were excluded. Instead of going to the commercial service, samples from a few later patients were sequenced in-house on an Illumina MiSeq and processed with MiXCR. Every recipient was given anti-thymocyte globulin induction, then maintenance tacrolimus and steroids for 2 to 3 years. To identify alloreactive clones, pre-transplant mixed lymphocyte reaction products were sequenced and compared with unstimulated pre-transplant donor and recipient T cells. After intestinal transplantation, graft-versus-host and host-versus-graft alloreactive T cell clones in the graft, circulation and bone marrow were tracked using bulk TCR-beta CDR3 sequencing. Overall study results and their limits: Peak levels of circulating GvH clones were associated with declines in HvG clones early after transplant. GvH clones were detected in recipient bone marrow, and some appeared earlier in ileal mucosa or blood, consistent with an intestinal mucosal origin. In patients with donor T cell macrochimerism, the allografts had high GvH to HvG T cell clonal ratios. The relatively low number and heterogeneity of intestinal transplant patients limited the conclusions.

Library creation used the immunoSEQ multiplex PCR assay. In most patients, genomic DNA was isolated using the Qiagen DNeasy Blood and Tissue Kit and sent frozen to Adaptive Biotechnologies for TCR sequencing. Adaptive Biotechnologies carried out high-throughput TCR-beta CDR3 sequencing of genomic DNA for most patients. Regarding the original processing steps: TCR sequencing data were retrieved from Adaptive's ImmunoSEQ software for 15 to 20 patients, whereas a few other patients were processed with MiXCR and VDJtools. To correct CD4 versus CD8 sorting errors, sequences present in both subsets at a frequency ratio below 5:1 were removed. Because the origin of CDR3 nucleotide sequences shared between donor and recipient could not be assigned, those sequences were removed. To be classed as alloreactive, a clone needed at least 2-fold expansion over unstimulated cells and a minimum CFSE-low frequency of 0.002% (template counts) or 0.001% (read counts). A clone was considered mappable if detected in the sequenced pre-transplant spleen, lymph node, or MLR CFSE-low populations of the donor or recipient. Cumulative frequency of alloreactive clones was calculated as a percentage of all sequences weighted by copy number. Imported from immuneACCESS, the table was reduced by TCRdb to in-frame sequences with V and J called. These copies leave out some clones; in studies compared against another copy, an unresolved V gene accounts for under half, and the cause of the remainder is not known. V and J calls plus clone size are reproduced from that table; the DNA served to infer D and trimming. In this sample the table shows about 88,000 clones, 80% to 95% of which occur a single time. Just under 0.35% of the sample lies in the top ten.

In the paper's terms, the time point label means: cells obtained before transplantation from donor or recipient. CD3+CD4+ and CD3+CD8+ populations were FACS-sorted from unstimulated pre-transplant donor and recipient cells taken from spleen or lymph nodes. The starting material was unstimulated CD4+ T cells sorted from spleen or lymph node cells, obtained before transplant. The clonotype was recovered from a human donor who was the organ donor for an intestinal transplant.

At the DNA level, the sequence is TGTGCCAGCAGTCCATGGACAGCTTCGAACGAGCAGTACTTC. This yields the protein CASSPWTASNEQYF. The rearranged segments are TRBV28 and TRBJ2-7, and TRBD1 may be the D gene, going by 6 matching bases. The junction shows trimming of 5 bases on V and 5 bases on J, plus 16 bases between the germline ends. Looking up the germline V gene yields CDR1 MDHEN and CDR2 SYDVKM. Taken from cysteine to phenylalanine, the CDR3 has 14 residues. Of all the DNA, just the CDR3 is kept, 42 bases in frame from base 1.